The T cell receptor (beta chain) under discussion was sequenced for a study of blood T cell repertoires in COVID-19. In the original analysis: The assay estimated nucleated cells by amplifying reference gene primers. Profiled with immunoSEQ multiplex PCR; TCRdb holds only in-frame clones, not every one. The V and J calls and clone size come from that table; D and trimming were worked out from the DNA. In the table there are roughly 260,000 clones, around nine tenths of which are singletons. V dropped 3 bases and J dropped 2 bases, with 16 bases sitting between them. Germline CDR1 is SSHAT and CDR2 is FNYEAQ (reference sequence). This CDR3 is built from 17 residues.

The gene calls are TRBV7-7 and TRBJ2-2; D is uncertain. Sequencing used peripheral blood. The TCR was taken from a man aged 40-49 years who had recovered from COVID-19. The CDR3 here is CASSLRTAGPNTGELFF. As DNA, the CDR3 is TGTGCCAGCAGCTTGAGAACGGCAGGTCCTAACACCGGGGAGCTGTTTTTT. Looking up the rest from reference TRBV7-7 and TRBJ2-2 gives the full variable domain: GAGVSQSPRYKVTKRGQDVTLRCDPISSHATLYWYQQALGQGPEFLTYFNYEAQPDKSGLPSDRFSAERPEGSISTLTIQRTEQRDSAMYRCASSLRTAGPNTGELFFGEGSRLTVL.